The rows below give T cell receptor beta chains drawn from one sample of a study of T-cell reconstitution after alpha-beta-depleted transplantation in children. TCRdb processed the PCR reads anew with MiXCR; each CDR3 protein has one entry. The sample contains roughly 490,000 distinct CDR3 sequences, around 10% of which appear only once. This sample comprised PBMCs, mostly from graft donor cells, obtained 180 days after TCRalphabeta/CD19-depleted stem cell transplant. These receptors were collected from a female patient younger than 10 who had a stem cell transplant for aplastic anemia, so the T cells may come from the graft donor. The CDR3 runs from the conserved cysteine through the conserved F or W. The order of the fields is clone size, D gene, V gene, J gene, CDR3 protein, CDR3 DNA. The D gene is left open where the match is weak. Where a row states a size, it is once, few, many or the class of an expanded clone; other rows omit it.

-	-	TRBV3-1	TRBJ2-1	CASSQVGRARLF	TGTGCCAGCAGCCAAGTAGGACGGGCTCGTCTCTTC
many	TRBD2	TRBV5-1	TRBJ2-1	CASSRPGTSGYNEQFF	TGCGCCAGCAGCCGCCCCGGGACTAGCGGGTACAATGAGCAGTTCTTC
few	-	TRBV12-3/TRBV12-4	TRBJ1-1	CASTSGRMNTEAFF	TGTGCCAGCACCTCGGGACGGATGAACACTGAAGCTTTCTTT
-	TRBD1	TRBV19	TRBJ2-7	CASSGTGTSYEQYF	TGTGCCAGTAGTGGGACAGGGACCAGCTACGAGCAGTACTTC
many	TRBD2	TRBV20-1	TRBJ2-7	CSASQLGTSLNEQYF	TGCAGTGCTTCTCAACTGGGGACTAGCCTCAACGAGCAGTACTTC
many	TRBD1	TRBV29-1	TRBJ2-7	CSVKRDRFYEQYF	TGCAGCGTTAAACGGGACAGGTTTTACGAGCAGTACTTC
-	-	TRBV3-1	TRBJ1-5	CASSSSPWVNQPQHF	TGTGCCAGCAGCTCGTCCCCCTGGGTCAATCAGCCCCAGCATTTT
-	-	TRBV7-9	TRBJ1-6	CASSLGGRGGSPLHF	TGTGCCAGCAGCTTAGGTGGCAGAGGGGGATCACCCCTCCACTTT
-	-	TRBV19	TRBJ1-5	CASRPLPGRELNQPQHF	TGTGCCAGTAGGCCCCTTCCTGGCAGGGAGCTCAATCAGCCCCAGCATTTT
-	-	TRBV29-1	TRBJ2-5	CSVPGWVGQETQYF	TGCAGCGTTCCAGGGTGGGTGGGCCAAGAGACCCAGTACTTC
few	TRBD2	TRBV20-1	TRBJ2-1	CSARAWGLAGEDEQFF	TGCAGTGCTCGTGCCTGGGGACTAGCGGGGGAGGATGAGCAGTTCTTC
many	-	TRBV10-1	TRBJ2-2	CASSDVTGELFF	TGCGCCAGCAGTGATGTCACCGGGGAGCTGTTTTTT
-	-	TRBV21-1	TRBJ1-1	CASKNVGRGRGNTEAFF	TGTGCCAGCAAGAACGTAGGGAGGGGCAGGGGGAACACTGAAGCTTTCTTT
few	TRBD1	TRBV9	TRBJ2-2	CASSIRDRAAGELFF	TGTGCCAGCAGCATTCGGGACAGGGCGGCCGGGGAGCTGTTTTTT
-	TRBD1	TRBV11-2	TRBJ2-5	CASSFDREETQYF	TGTGCCAGCAGCTTTGACAGGGAAGAGACCCAGTACTTC
-	-	TRBV14	TRBJ2-1	CASSLHDWLEQFF	TGTGCCAGCAGCCTCCATGACTGGCTAGAGCAGTTCTTC
few	-	TRBV5-6	TRBJ2-4	CASSLGYSRAGQYF	TGTGCCAGCAGCTTGGGATATAGCAGGGCGGGACAGTACTTC
-	-	TRBV28	TRBJ2-7	CASSPPWQPPYEQYF	TGTGCCAGCAGCCCCCCCTGGCAGCCTCCCTACGAGCAGTACTTC
few	TRBD2	TRBV6-1	TRBJ2-1	CASRAEGRGSYNEQFF	TGTGCCTCACGCGCCGAGGGGAGGGGATCCTACAATGAGCAGTTCTTC
-	TRBD1	TRBV11-2	TRBJ2-3	CASSFGTGVQNTQYF	TGTGCCAGCAGCTTTGGGACAGGGGTTCAAAATACGCAGTATTTT
few	TRBD2	TRBV27	TRBJ2-7	CASSLSPGLAEYEQYF	TGTGCCAGCAGTTTATCCCCGGGACTAGCGGAGTACGAGCAGTACTTC
-	-	TRBV18	TRBJ2-1	CASSPGFNEQFF	TGTGCCAGCTCACCGGGTTTCAATGAGCAGTTCTTC
few	TRBD1	TRBV7-2	TRBJ2-7	CASSSEDRGGGQYF	TGTGCCAGCAGCTCCGAGGACAGGGGGGGAGGGCAGTACTTC
-	-	TRBV4-2	TRBJ1-1	CASSQAPVGDTPDAEAFF	TGTGCCAGCAGCCAAGCACCAGTGGGGGATACCCCGGACGCTGAAGCTTTCTTT
many	TRBD2	TRBV20-1	TRBJ2-1	CSAPVGRVLYNEQFF	TGCAGTGCCCCGGTAGGGAGGGTGCTCTACAATGAGCAGTTCTTC
few	-	TRBV20-1	TRBJ1-1	CSYLERGLTEAFF	TGCAGCTACTTAGAGCGGGGTTTGACTGAAGCTTTCTTT
-	-	TRBV7-9	TRBJ1-4	CASSLVHREKLFF	TGTGCCAGCAGCTTAGTTCATCGGGAAAAACTGTTTTTT
many	TRBD1	TRBV7-2	TRBJ2-5	CASSSQDRVQETQYF	TGTGCCAGCAGCTCACAGGACAGGGTTCAAGAGACCCAGTACTTC
few	-	TRBV6-5	TRBJ1-1	CASLRGTEAFF	TGTGCCAGCCTCCGGGGGACTGAAGCTTTCTTT
-	-	TRBV12-3/TRBV12-4	TRBJ2-5	CASRPPGEETQYF	TGTGCCAGCAGACCACCGGGGGAAGAGACCCAGTACTTC
-	TRBD2	TRBV4-3	TRBJ2-1	CASTQGLSGSNEQFF	TGCGCCAGCACCCAAGGTCTTAGCGGGAGCAATGAGCAGTTCTTC
few	TRBD2	TRBV25-1	TRBJ2-1	CASSDARAGGNNEQFF	TGTGCCAGCAGTGACGCTAGAGCGGGAGGGAATAATGAGCAGTTCTTC
-	-	TRBV4-3	TRBJ1-2	CASSQDRGSRGNYGDTF	TGCGCCAGCAGCCAAGATCGAGGCTCCCGGGGGAACTATGGCGACACCTTC
few	-	TRBV20-1	TRBJ2-7	CSATRVSSYEQYF	TGCAGTGCTACCCGGGTGAGCTCCTACGAGCAGTACTTC
many	-	TRBV6-5	TRBJ2-7	CASSPQGSYEQYF	TGTGCCAGCAGTCCCCAGGGCTCCTACGAGCAGTACTTC
-	TRBD1	TRBV5-1	TRBJ2-1	CASSLVTGSSYNEQFF	TGCGCCAGCAGCTTGGTGACAGGGAGCTCCTACAATGAGCAGTTCTTC
-	TRBD1	TRBV12-3/TRBV12-4	TRBJ2-2	CASSLRYTRDRANTGELFF	TGTGCCAGCAGTTTACGATATACCCGCGACAGGGCGAACACCGGGGAGCTGTTTTTT
many	-	TRBV27	TRBJ1-4	CASSLSTQEKLFF	TGTGCCAGCAGTTTATCGACCCAGGAAAAACTGTTTTTT
few	-	TRBV3-1	TRBJ1-3	CASSQAGGHTIYF	TGTGCCAGCAGCCAAGCCGGGGGGCACACCATATATTTT
-	-	TRBV5-4	TRBJ2-7	CASRSVVSTGPYEQYF	TGTGCCAGCAGGTCCGTCGTTTCGACAGGACCCTACGAGCAGTACTTC
many	TRBD1	TRBV5-1	TRBJ2-1	CASSLYPTGDTYNEQFF	TGCGCCAGCAGCTTGTATCCGACAGGGGATACCTACAATGAGCAGTTCTTC
-	-	TRBV9	TRBJ2-7	CASSVGFGDEQYF	TGTGCCAGCAGCGTAGGATTCGGGGACGAGCAGTACTTC
-	-	TRBV4-3	TRBJ2-3	CASSQDLYLYSDTQYF	TGCGCCAGCAGCCAAGACCTCTACCTCTACTCGGATACGCAGTATTTT
few	-	TRBV28	TRBJ2-1	CASRGGTYNEQFF	TGTGCCAGCCGGGGCGGAACCTACAATGAGCAGTTCTTC
few	-	TRBV2	TRBJ1-6	CASSYSRDSPLHF	TGTGCCAGCAGTTACAGTCGGGATTCACCCCTCCACTTT
few	-	TRBV5-1	TRBJ2-1	CASSATGRDVYNEQFF	TGCGCCAGCAGCGCCACGGGGCGGGATGTGTACAATGAGCAGTTCTTC
many	TRBD2	TRBV5-1	TRBJ2-1	CASKREDYNEQFF	TGCGCCAGCAAGCGGGAGGATTACAATGAGCAGTTCTTC
-	-	TRBV11-1	TRBJ1-4	CASSFRGLDEKLFF	TGTGCCAGCAGCTTCAGGGGCCTGGATGAAAAACTGTTTTTT
few	-	TRBV27	TRBJ1-5	CASSLRPPDSNQPQHF	TGTGCCAGCAGTTTGAGGCCTCCAGATAGCAATCAGCCCCAGCATTTT
few	-	TRBV19	TRBJ2-7	CASRPRGAAYEQYF	TGTGCCAGTAGGCCCCGGGGGGCGGCATACGAGCAGTACTTC
few	-	TRBV6-2/TRBV6-3	TRBJ2-3	CASSYRVITDTQYF	TGTGCCAGCAGTTACCGAGTCATCACAGATACGCAGTATTTT
-	-	TRBV20-1	TRBJ1-2	CSASNSYGYTF	TGCAGTGCTAGTAACAGCTATGGCTACACCTTC
many	-	TRBV20-1	TRBJ2-4	CSARDTWGAKNIQYF	TGCAGTGCTAGAGACACATGGGGGGCCAAAAACATTCAGTACTTC
-	-	TRBV10-3	TRBJ1-1	CAIMRTENTEAFF	TGTGCCATCATGAGGACGGAGAACACTGAAGCTTTCTTT
-	-	TRBV7-8	TRBJ2-7	CASSLAGQISYEQYF	TGTGCCAGCAGCTTAGCGGGCCAAATCTCCTACGAGCAGTACTTC
many	TRBD2	TRBV27	TRBJ2-7	CASKTRGGLASGGSFYEQYF	TGTGCCAGCAAGACTCGGGGAGGACTTGCTAGCGGGGGTTCTTTCTACGAGCAGTACTTC
few	TRBD1	TRBV7-2	TRBJ1-4	CASRTGGGNEKLFF	TGTGCCAGCAGAACAGGGGGGGGGAATGAAAAACTGTTTTTT
many	TRBD2	TRBV10-3	TRBJ2-2	CAISGPTSGRAMAGELFF	TGTGCCATCAGTGGCCCGACTAGCGGGAGGGCCATGGCCGGGGAGCTGTTTTTT
few	TRBD2	TRBV7-9	TRBJ2-7	CASSQVASGAYEQYF	TGTGCCAGCAGCCAAGTCGCTAGCGGCGCCTACGAGCAGTACTTC